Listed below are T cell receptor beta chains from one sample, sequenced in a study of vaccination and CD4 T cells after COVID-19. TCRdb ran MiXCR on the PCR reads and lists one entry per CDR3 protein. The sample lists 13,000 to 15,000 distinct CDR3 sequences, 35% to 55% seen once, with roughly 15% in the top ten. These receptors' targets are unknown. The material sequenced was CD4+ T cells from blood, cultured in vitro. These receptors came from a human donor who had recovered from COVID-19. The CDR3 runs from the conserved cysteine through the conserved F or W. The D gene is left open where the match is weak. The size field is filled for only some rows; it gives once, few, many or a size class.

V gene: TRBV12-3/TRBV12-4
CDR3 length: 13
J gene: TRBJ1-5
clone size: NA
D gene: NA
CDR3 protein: CASTAHRNQPQHF
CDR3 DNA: TGTGCCAGCACCGCACATCGCAATCAGCCCCAGCATTTT

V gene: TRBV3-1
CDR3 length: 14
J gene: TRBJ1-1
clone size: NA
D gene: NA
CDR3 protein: CASSLQVMNTEAFF
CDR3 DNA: TGTGCCAGCAGCTTACAGGTGATGAACACTGAAGCTTTCTTT

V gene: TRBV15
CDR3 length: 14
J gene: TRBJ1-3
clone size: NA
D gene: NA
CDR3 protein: CATSSSSSGNTIYF
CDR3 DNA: TGTGCCACCAGCAGCTCAAGCTCTGGAAACACCATATATTTT

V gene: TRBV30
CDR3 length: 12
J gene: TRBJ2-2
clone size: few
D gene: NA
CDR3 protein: CAWGGQAGELFF
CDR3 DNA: TGTGCCTGGGGGGGGCAGGCCGGGGAGCTGTTTTTT

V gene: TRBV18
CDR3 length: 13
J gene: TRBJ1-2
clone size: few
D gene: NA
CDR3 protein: CASSPLGNYGYTF
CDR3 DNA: TGTGCCAGCTCACCACTCGGGAACTATGGCTACACCTTC

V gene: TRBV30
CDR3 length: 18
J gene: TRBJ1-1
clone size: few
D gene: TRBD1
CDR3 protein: CAWSGDRGRGRLNTEAFF
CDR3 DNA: TGTGCCTGGAGTGGGGACAGGGGGCGAGGTCGCTTGAACACTGAAGCTTTCTTT

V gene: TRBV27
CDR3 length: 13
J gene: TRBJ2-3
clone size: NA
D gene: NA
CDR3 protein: CASSPRQADTQYF
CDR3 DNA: TGTGCCAGCAGTCCCAGACAGGCAGATACGCAGTATTTT

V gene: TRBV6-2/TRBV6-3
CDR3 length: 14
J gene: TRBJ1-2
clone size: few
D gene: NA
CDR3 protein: CASSHPDSSFGYTF
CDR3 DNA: TGTGCCAGCAGCCATCCGGACAGTTCATTTGGCTACACCTTC

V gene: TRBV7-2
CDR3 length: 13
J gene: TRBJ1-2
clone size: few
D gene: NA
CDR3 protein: CAAGAGNNYGYTF
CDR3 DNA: TGTGCCGCAGGAGCAGGGAATAACTATGGCTACACCTTC

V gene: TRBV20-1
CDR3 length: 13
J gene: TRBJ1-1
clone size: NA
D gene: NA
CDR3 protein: CSARKAGATEAFF
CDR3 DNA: TGCAGTGCTAGGAAGGCAGGGGCCACTGAAGCTTTCTTT

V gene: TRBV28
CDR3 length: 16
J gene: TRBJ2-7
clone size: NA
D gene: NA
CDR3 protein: CASSPPERRRDYEQYF
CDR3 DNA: TGTGCCAGCAGTCCCCCGGAGAGACGCCGGGACTACGAGCAGTACTTC

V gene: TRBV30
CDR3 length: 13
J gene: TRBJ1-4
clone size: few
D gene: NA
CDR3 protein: CAWSGGSSEKLFF
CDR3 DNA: TGTGCCTGGAGCGGGGGATCGAGTGAAAAACTGTTTTTT

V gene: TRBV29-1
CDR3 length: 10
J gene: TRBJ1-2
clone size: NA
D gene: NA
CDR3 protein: CSVLQDRYTF
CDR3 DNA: TGCAGCGTCCTCCAAGATCGCTACACCTTC

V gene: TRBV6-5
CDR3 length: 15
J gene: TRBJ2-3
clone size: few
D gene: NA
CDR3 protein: CASSYRPPKTDTQYF
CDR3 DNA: TGTGCCAGCAGTTACCGGCCCCCGAAAACGGATACGCAGTATTTT